This TCR beta chain was observed in a study of T cell responses to AZD1222 COVID-19 vaccine. Study results and caveats: Recipients of AZD1222 seropositive at baseline numbered only 5 to 7.

Comments on this clone: Its antigen is not known.

The protocol was immunoSEQ multiplex PCR, while the TCRdb copy is restricted to in-frame clones and leaves out a portion. The sample consists of 190,000 or so clones, more than 85% of them appearing once. The CDR3 sequence is 14 residues long. Germline lookup yields CDR1 SGHNT and CDR2 YYREEE (reference sequence). Trimming took 5 bases from V and 0 from J, leaving 9 bases between them. This rearrangement joins TRBV5-4 to TRBJ2-1; tentatively, D is TRBD1 (6 bases). The material was peripheral blood, obtained 28 days after the second AZD1222 dose. This TCR came from an adult who received the AZD1222 COVID-19 vaccine. The CDR3 nucleotides are TGTGCCAGCAGGCAGGGGAGCTCCTACAATGAGCAGTTCTTC. Protein: CASRQGSSYNEQFF.